Shown below are 14 T cell receptor beta chains from a single sample sequenced in a study of blood T cell repertoires in COVID-19. Assay used: immunoSEQ multiplex PCR; TCRdb lists only in-frame clones, some missing. Of about 49,000 clones in the sample, roughly 82% were seen once. Sequenced sample: peripheral blood. Receptor source: a woman aged 55-75 years with acute or convalescent COVID-19.

This chain links TRBV6-1 with TRBJ1-2; no definite D call. The CDR3 extends over 13 amino acids. Germline V gene data show CDR1 as MNHNS and CDR2 as SASEGT. V was clipped by 1 base and J by 4 bases, with 7 bases between them. CDR3 protein: CASSEVSGYGYTF. For the CDR3, the DNA is TGTGCCAGCAGTGAAGTGTCAGGCTATGGCTACACCTTC.

The genes are TRBV7-2 and TRBJ1-5; tentatively, D is TRBD1 (6 bases). Germline CDR1 and CDR2: SGHTA and FQGNSA. CDR3 length: 14 amino acids. V lost 7 bases to trimming and J lost 4 bases, with 14 bases between them. CDR3 loop: CASTWGGVNQPQHF. In DNA, the CDR3 is TGTGCCAGCACCTGGGGGGGCGTGAATCAGCCCCAGCATTTT.

This sequence joins TRBV28 and TRBJ1-1; D is perhaps TRBD1 (5 bases). CDR1 and CDR2 (germline): MDHEN, SYDVKM. With 3 bases removed from V and 4 bases from J, the gap between germline ends came to 15 bases. CDR3 length: 15 residues. In DNA form, the CDR3 reads TGTGCCAGCAGTTTGGGGGGGGTCCTGGTCACTGAAGCTTTCTTT. Translating gives CASSLGGVLVTEAFF.

The chain couples TRBV2 to TRBJ1-1; D gene unclear. This CDR3 is 12 amino acids long. Trimming shortened V by 6 bases and J by 4 bases, and 9 bases separated the two germline ends. The germline V gene encodes CDR1 SNHLY and CDR2 FYNNEI. In DNA, the CDR3 is TGTGCCAGCAGGTCCCCCCGCACTGAAGCTTTCTTT. This codes for CASRSPRTEAFF.

The rearrangement joins TRBV28 to TRBJ2-4, with TRBD2 identical over 14 bases. CDR1 and CDR2 from the germline V gene are MDHEN and SYDVKM. Losses at the gene ends were 3 bases for V and 5 bases for J; bases not matched to a gene: 3. This CDR3 contains 16 residues. Here the CDR3 DNA reads TGTGCCAGCAGTTTTCCGGGACTAGCGGGGGAAAACATTCAGTACTTC. It yields the protein CASSFPGLAGENIQYF.

The chain has TRBV29-1 and TRBJ2-7, with 11 bases identical to TRBD1. With V trimmed by 4 bases and J by 5 bases, 7 bases remained unmatched. Germline CDR1 is SQVTM and CDR2 is ANQGSEA. The length of the CDR3 is 14 residues. The CDR3 DNA reads as TGCAGCGTTGTACCAGGACAGGGGGCCGACGAGCAGTACTTC. It is translated as CSVVPGQGADEQYF.

This chain uses TRBV5-1 with TRBJ2-5, with 7 bases lining up with TRBD1. Per the germline V gene, CDR1 is SGHRS and CDR2 is YFSETQ. The length of the CDR3 is 15 residues. With 4 bases clipped from V and 3 bases from J, the junction kept 9 bases outside the gene matches. CDR3 nucleotides: TGCGCCAGCAGCGCCTCAGGGGGTAGGGAAGAGACCCAGTACTTC. This gives the protein CASSASGGREETQYF. Using reference TRBV5-1 and TRBJ2-5 for the parts outside the CDR3, the full variable domain is KAGVTQTPRYLIKTRGQQVTLSCSPISGHRSVSWYQQTPGQGLQFLFEYFSETQRNKGNFPGRFSGRQFSNSRSEMNVSTLELGDSALYLCASSASGGREETQYFGPGTRLLVL.

The chain carries TRBV19 and TRBJ1-1; tentatively, D is TRBD1 (6 bases). Germline V gene sequence: CDR1 LNHDA, CDR2 SQIVND (reference sequence). This CDR3 region has 14 residues. V lost 6 bases and J lost 1, with 12 bases in between. The CDR3 DNA reads as TGTGCCAGTAGCCTACAAGGGGGGAACACTGAAGCTTTCTTT. Encoded protein: CASSLQGGNTEAFF. The whole variable domain, filled in from reference TRBV19 and TRBJ1-1, reads DGGITQSPKYLFRKEGQNVTLSCEQNLNHDAMYWYRQDPGQGLRLIYYSQIVNDFQKGDIAEGYSVSREKKESFPLTVTSAQKNPTAFYLCASSLQGGNTEAFFGQGTRLTVV.

V usage is TRBV3-1 (or the pseudogene TRBV3-2) and J usage is TRBJ1-6; D is unresolved. The germline V and J ends were trimmed by 0 bases and 7 bases, with 13 bases remaining between them. This CDR3 comprises 16 residues. Per the germline V gene, CDR1 is LGHDT and CDR2 is YNNKEL (reference sequence). The CDR3 nucleotides are TGTGCCAGCAGCCAAGAGGTAGAAGTGCGCAATTCACCCCTCCACTTT. Protein product: CASSQEVEVRNSPLHF.

V gene TRBV3-1 (or the pseudogene TRBV3-2) combines with J gene TRBJ2-7, with D tentatively TRBD2 (5 bases). The ends were cut back, 0 bases at V and 2 bases at J, with 14 bases in the middle. CDR3 length: 16 amino acids. Germline V CDR1 and CDR2: LGHDT, YNNKEL (reference sequence). The chain's CDR3 is CASSQEELATAYEQYF. The CDR3 region has the DNA TGTGCCAGCAGCCAAGAGGAATTAGCGACCGCCTACGAGCAGTACTTC.

The chain recombines TRBV11-2 with TRBJ1-6, with no clear D. V was cut by 1 base and J by 5 bases, with 9 bases left in between. This CDR3 is built from 15 residues. The germline gives CDR1 SGHAT, CDR2 FQNNGV. The CDR3 protein is CASSLGGVNNSPLHF. CDR3 DNA sequence: TGTGCCAGCAGCTTAGGCGGGGTAAATAATTCACCCCTCCACTTT.

The rearrangement uses TRBV27 and TRBJ1-1; D is unclear. The CDR3 loop spans 12 amino acids. V was clipped by 6 bases and J by 0 bases, with 5 bases between them. Germline-derived CDR1 and CDR2 are MNHEY and SMNVEV (reference sequence). This CDR3 is CASRSMNTEAFF. As DNA, the CDR3 is TGTGCCAGCAGGAGCATGAACACTGAAGCTTTCTTT.

J is TRBJ1-1 and V is TRBV5-1, with 7 bases aligning to TRBD1. V dropped 2 bases and J dropped 3; count of bases not matched to a gene: 7. The germline CDR1 and CDR2 sequences are SGHRS and YFSETQ. The CDR3 is 15 amino acids. CDR3 DNA sequence: TGCGCCAGCAGCTTCTTAGGGGGCAGGGACACTGAAGCTTTCTTT. This sequence encodes CASSFLGGRDTEAFF. The full variable domain, completed using reference TRBV5-1 and TRBJ1-1, is KAGVTQTPRYLIKTRGQQVTLSCSPISGHRSVSWYQQTPGQGLQFLFEYFSETQRNKGNFPGRFSGRQFSNSRSEMNVSTLELGDSALYLCASSFLGGRDTEAFFGQGTRLTVV.

This clone is a singleton in its sample. The chain combines TRBV3-1 (or the pseudogene TRBV3-2) with TRBJ2-1; 7 nucleotides match TRBD2. The CDR3 has 15 amino acids. Germline CDR1 and CDR2: LGHDT and YNNKEL (reference sequence). V lost 1 base and J lost 4; bases outside the gene matches: 4. CDR3 amino acids: CASSQGGGGYNEQFF. The CDR3, as DNA: TGTGCCAGCAGCCAAGGTGGCGGGGGTTACAATGAGCAGTTCTTC.